These 3 T cell receptor beta chains were sequenced from one sample in a study of regulatory T cells in long-lasting Graves disease. As for time point: newly diagnosed GD, antithyroid drugs for less than 3 months. PBMC-extracted RNA yielded the TCR library. CDR3-region Arm-PCR and iRepertoire HTBI primers produced the TCR beta libraries. Via MiXCR, TCRdb re-called the multiplex PCR reads, giving one row per CDR3 protein. In the table there are 250,000 to 300,000 distinct CDR3 sequences, under 20% of which are singletons. The same data also went into a second study, on T cells in Graves' hyperthyroidism and ophthalmopathy.

The sample was peripheral blood mononuclear cells (PBMCs), taken at new diagnosis, from a patient treated with antithyroid drugs. These receptors were collected from a young woman with Graves disease.

A note on this clonotype: With only one base between it and a far larger clone, this is likely a read error. The chain combines TRBV5-5 with TRBJ2-2, with 12 positions matching TRBD2. The CDR3 sequence is 16 residues long. The germline V gene encodes CDR1 SGHKS and CDR2 YYEKEE (reference sequence). Trimming removed 2 bases from V and 5 bases from J; junction bases left unmatched: 4. CDR3 region: CASSLLAGGETGELFF. The CDR3 bases are TGTGCCAGCAGCTTACTAGCGGGGGGTGAGACCGGGGAGCTGTTTTTT.

The table lists this clonotype with a few counts. The rearrangement joins TRBV6-1 to TRBJ2-7; D is unclear. Deletions cut 11 bases from V and 4 bases from J, with 12 bases between. Germline V gene sequence: CDR1 MNHNS, CDR2 SASEGT. The CDR3 runs 11 residues. In nucleotides, the CDR3 is TGTGCCGGTCAGAAGATTTACGAGCAGTACTTC. Its translation: CAGQKIYEQYF.

This clonotype has at least ten counts. At one of its ends the junction is not consistent with the germline gene, which may arise from a read error. The chain links TRBV7-7 to TRBJ2-2; D is possibly TRBD1 (5 bases). Germline loops: CDR1 SSHAT, CDR2 FNYEAQ (reference sequence). CDR3 size: 15 residues. The CDR3 DNA is TGTGCTAGCAGCTTAAAGGGGCTGTGGACCGGGGAGCTGTTTTTT. Its translation is CASSLKGLWTGELFF.